The next 17 T cell receptor beta chains were all read from a single sample in a study of patients and donors after allogeneic stem cell transplantation (dated by TCRdb to 2018 to 2020). The protocol used for the library was RT-PCR. Sequencing relied on a NextSeq 550. TCRdb ran its own pipeline on the public reads, namely fastp trimming at Q25 and MiXCR clone calling, and kept in-frame beta chains. When rows share a CDR3 protein, they turn into one entry using the most common DNA and genes. Here the sample has approximately 90,000 distinct CDR3 sequences; around 5% occur a single time. Together, the top ten hold about 3% of the sample. The sample consisted of blood, either unsorted or a sorted T cell fraction (not recorded which). These receptors were collected from a human donor who was either an allogeneic HSCT recipient or a stem cell or donor lymphocyte infusion donor (not recorded which). It is not recorded whose cells these are; they may come from a transplant donor.

This clonotype was counted between two and nine times. The V and J genes are TRBV3-1 and TRBJ2-7; 10 positions match TRBD2. V shed 4 bases, J shed 1 base, and the junction held 10 bases outside the gene matches. This CDR3 region has 17 residues. CDR1 is LGHDT, CDR2 YNNKEL, per germline (reference sequence). CDR3 in amino acids: CASSPRGSGGFSYEQYF. CDR3 nucleotides: TGTGCCAGCAGCCCAAGGGGTAGCGGGGGGTTTTCCTACGAGCAGTACTTC.

This clonotype was seen a handful of times. V and J are TRBV24-1 and TRBJ2-3; the match to TRBD1 covers 8 bases. V lost 3 bases, J lost 9 bases, and 7 bases stayed unmatched. This CDR3 has 14 residues. CDR1 is KGHDR and CDR2 is SFDVKD in the germline V gene. The CDR3 protein is CATSDATGVDTQYF. The CDR3 bases are TGTGCCACCAGTGATGCGACAGGGGTCGACACGCAGTATTTT.

This clonotype was observed at least ten times. The chain employs TRBV5-5 and TRBJ2-1; D gene uncertain. The length of the CDR3 is 16 residues. V lost 5 bases and J 2 bases, leaving 17 bases between the germline ends. The germline V gene encodes CDR1 SGHKS and CDR2 YYEKEE (reference sequence). The CDR3 DNA reads TGTGCCAGCAGTCTGACTCCTACGGCACCCTACAATGAGCAGTTCTTC. Protein product: CASSLTPTAPYNEQFF.

This clonotype has at least ten counts. V gene TRBV20-1 combines with J gene TRBJ2-2; TRBD2 aligns across 8 bases. There are 15 residues in the CDR3. After removal of 3 bases from V and 4 bases from J, the junction contained 7 bases not matched to a gene. Germline V gives CDR1 DFQATT, CDR2 SNEGSKA (reference sequence). This CDR3 reads CSASPLAGPTGELFF. The CDR3 DNA reads TGCAGTGCTAGCCCCCTAGCGGGTCCCACCGGGGAGCTGTTTTTT.

This clonotype occurred a few times. The rearrangement links TRBV11-2 to TRBJ2-7; D is possibly TRBD1 or TRBD2 (6 bases each). V was cut by 3 bases and J by 6 bases, with 12 bases left in between. CDR1 and CDR2 from the germline V gene are SGHAT and FQNNGV. CDR3 size: 13 residues. CDR3 sequence (DNA): TGTGCCAGCAGCTTTACGGGGGCGCCCGAGCAGTACTTC. Its protein is CASSFTGAPEQYF.

This clonotype was seen ten or more times. The chain employs TRBV7-3 and TRBJ2-1; no clear D. Germline CDR1 and CDR2: SGHTA and FQGTGA. The CDR3 totals 16 residues. V dropped 5 bases and J dropped 1 base, with 15 bases sitting between them. The chain's CDR3 is CASSPKASRSYNEQFF. The CDR3, as DNA: TGTGCCAGCAGCCCAAAGGCTAGTAGGTCCTACAATGAGCAGTTCTTC.

This clonotype has at least ten counts. The rearrangement joins TRBV3-1 to TRBJ2-1; D is uncertain. This CDR3 region has 13 residues. CDR1 and CDR2 (germline): LGHDT, YNNKEL (reference sequence). V lost 4 bases and J 4 bases, leaving 8 bases between the germline ends. CDR3 loop: CASSRPPYNEQFF. The CDR3 coding sequence is TGTGCCAGCAGCCGACCCCCTTACAATGAGCAGTTCTTC.

This clonotype was recorded at least ten times. The genes are TRBV29-1 and TRBJ1-2; D is uncertain. V lost 3 bases, J lost 8 bases, and 28 bases lay in between. The CDR3 runs 17 residues. From germline, CDR1 is SQVTM and CDR2 ANQGSEA. In DNA, the CDR3 is TGCAGCGTTGAGGACTTAAAACTGGAGACTGGTTTGCGGGGCTACACCTTC. Encoded protein: CSVEDLKLETGLRGYTF.

In this sample, this clonotype turned up many times. This rearrangement joins TRBV7-3 to TRBJ2-2; D is perhaps TRBD1 (6 bases). This CDR3 has 14 residues. V lost 5 bases to trimming and J lost 5 bases, with 12 bases between them. Germline V gene lookup returns CDR1 SGHTA and CDR2 FQGTGA. The CDR3 region is CASSKQGRTGELFF. The CDR3 DNA sequence: TGTGCCAGCAGCAAACAGGGAAGGACCGGGGAGCTGTTTTTT. Full variable domain (remainder filled in from reference TRBV7-3 and TRBJ2-2): GAGVSQTPSNKVTEKGKYVELRCDPISGHTALYWYRQSLGQGPEFLIYFQGTGAADDSGLPNDRFFAVRPEGSVSTLKIQRTERGDSAVYLCASSKQGRTGELFFGEGSRLTVL.

In this sample, this clonotype turned up many times. The gene calls are TRBV4-1 and TRBJ2-7; D unclear. CDR1 and CDR2 (germline): MGHRA, YSYEKL. CDR3 length: 14 amino acids. Deletions cut 0 bases from V and 0 bases from J, with 6 bases between. The CDR3 region is CASSQDWGSYEQYF. Here the CDR3 DNA reads TGCGCCAGCAGCCAAGATTGGGGCTCCTACGAGCAGTACTTC.

The rearrangement uses TRBV20-1 and TRBJ1-6; D remains ambiguous. Germline lookup yields CDR1 DFQATT and CDR2 SNEGSKA (reference sequence). Trimming left V 4 bases short and J 5 bases short, with 6 bases between. There are 12 residues in the CDR3. CDR3 sequence (DNA): TGCAGTGCTAAGTCCAATAATTCACCCCTCCACTTT. This translates into CSAKSNNSPLHF.

Ten or more counts support this clonotype. V is TRBV11-3 and J is TRBJ1-2; no definite D call. Trimming removed 5 bases from V and 4 bases from J, with 20 bases in between. This CDR3 spans 16 amino acids. The germline gives CDR1 SGHNT, CDR2 YENEEA. The CDR3 bases are TGTGCCAGCAGCGCCTCTTCGGGCAGTTCGTTCTATGGCTACACCTTC. Protein sequence: CASSASSGSSFYGYTF.

This clonotype came up once. This chain connects TRBV12-3 or TRBV12-4 to TRBJ2-7; 7 bases line up with TRBD1. The junction had 5 bases not matched to a gene; V was cut back by 5 bases and J by 1 base. The CDR3 totals 14 residues. The CDR3 loop reads CASSSRGKSYEQYF. The CDR3 coding sequence is TGTGCCAGCAGTAGCAGGGGGAAGTCCTACGAGCAGTACTTC.

This clonotype came up a few times. The J gene is TRBJ2-3, the V gene TRBV25-1; D possibly corresponds to TRBD2 (6 bases). Germline assignment: CDR1 MGHDK and CDR2 SYGVNS. V was pared by 0 bases and J by 3 bases, with 13 bases between. The CDR3 runs 16 residues. CDR3 in amino acids: CASSEYPGRKTDTQYF. CDR3 sequence (DNA): TGTGCCAGCAGTGAATATCCAGGGAGGAAGACAGATACGCAGTATTTT.

At least ten counts were recorded for this clonotype. Written as DNA, the CDR3 is TGTGCCAGCAGTGAAGCGATTGAAGGCGCAGGGCTCGGATTTGGTCAGCCCCAGCATTTT. Protein: CASSEAIEGAGLGFGQPQHF. V gene TRBV2 combines with J gene TRBJ1-5; weak D call: TRBD1 (5 bases). The CDR3 consists of 20 residues. Germline assignment: CDR1 SNHLY and CDR2 FYNNEI. V was cut by 0 bases and J by 6 bases, with 27 bases left in between.

This clonotype was recorded many times. The V and J genes are TRBV20-1 and TRBJ2-1; TRBD1 is a possible D gene (6 bases). CDR3 size: 15 residues. CDR1 and CDR2 from the germline V gene are DFQATT and SNEGSKA (reference sequence). V was cut by 3 bases and J by 3 bases, with 15 bases left in between. CDR3 in DNA: TGCAGTGCTAGTAGTACAGGGCGATACTACAATGAGCAGTTCTTC. Protein product: CSASSTGRYYNEQFF.

This clonotype was observed many times. This chain's CDR3 is CASSLRRGEKTQYF. CDR3 nucleotide sequence: TGTGCCAGCAGCTTACGGCGGGGCGAGAAGACCCAGTACTTC. The chain carries TRBV7-2 and TRBJ2-5; maybe TRBD2 (6 bases). Germline V CDR1 and CDR2: SGHTA, FQGNSA. The V gene lost 2 bases and the J gene lost 6 bases, with 13 bases spanning the gap. The CDR3 totals 14 residues.